This entry is about one T cell receptor (beta chain). Its antigen is not known. The record originates from a study of cytotoxic CD8 clonotypes in ibrutinib-treated CLL. Study context: Response samples were obtained once patients had received a median about 12 months of treatment, range 6 to 36. A mean of around 250,000 productive templates and 94,082 productive rearrangements was obtained per sample.

Sequencing used immunoSEQ multiplex PCR; TCRdb keeps in-frame clones, though not all of them. The sample gives 50,000 to 60,000 clones, around four fifths of which show up once; around 21% is in the top ten. Findings of the study overall: The study found baseline clonality above age-matched healthy donors, tracking circulating CD8+ T-cell counts. Contraction or stability on treatment characterized the public clonotypes, which were uncommon.

The V and J ends lost 6 bases and 4 bases respectively, with 10 bases between them. The CDR3 runs to 14 residues. Germline CDR1 is MGHRA and CDR2 is YSYEKL. This chain uses TRBV4-1 with TRBJ1-6, with no clear D. The clonotype was recovered from a human donor with chronic lymphocytic leukemia. This sample comprised PBMCs, obtained after 24 months of ibrutinib treatment. The DNA for the CDR3 is TGCGCCAGCAGACCCGACACTTATAATTCACCCCTCCACTTT. Encoded protein: CASRPDTYNSPLHF.